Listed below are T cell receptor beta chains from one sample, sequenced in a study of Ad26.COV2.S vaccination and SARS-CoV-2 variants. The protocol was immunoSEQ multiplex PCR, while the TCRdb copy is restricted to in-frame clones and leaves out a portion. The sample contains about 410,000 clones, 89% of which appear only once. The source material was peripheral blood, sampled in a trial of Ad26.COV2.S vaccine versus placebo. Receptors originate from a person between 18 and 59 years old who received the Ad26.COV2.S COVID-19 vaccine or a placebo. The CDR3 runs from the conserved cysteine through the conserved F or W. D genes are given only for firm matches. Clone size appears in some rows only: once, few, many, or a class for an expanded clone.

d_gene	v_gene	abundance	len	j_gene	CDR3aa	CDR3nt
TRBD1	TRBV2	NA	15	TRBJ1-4	CASRAGDRAGEKLFF	TGTGCCAGCAGGGCCGGCGACAGGGCAGGGGAAAAACTGTTTTTT
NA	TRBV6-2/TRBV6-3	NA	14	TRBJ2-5	CASSYSTGRETQYF	TGTGCCAGCAGTTACTCAACTGGAAGGGAGACCCAGTACTTC
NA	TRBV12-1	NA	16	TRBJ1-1	CASSFPGESMNTEAFF	TGTGCCAGCAGCTTTCCGGGAGAGTCAATGAACACTGAAGCTTTCTTT
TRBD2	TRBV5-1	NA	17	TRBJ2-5	CASSALLAGAPQETQYF	TGCGCCAGCAGCGCCCTACTAGCGGGAGCTCCCCAGGAGACCCAGTACTTC
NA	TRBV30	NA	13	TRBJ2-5	CAWRQESGETQYF	TGTGCCTGGAGGCAGGAAAGCGGGGAGACCCAGTACTTC
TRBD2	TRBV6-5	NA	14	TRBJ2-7	CASSRTAGVHEQYF	TGTGCCAGCAGTCGCACAGCGGGAGTCCACGAGCAGTACTTC
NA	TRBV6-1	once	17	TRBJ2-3	CASSENPPTSFPDTQYF	TGTGCCAGCAGTGAAAACCCCCCGACTAGTTTCCCAGATACGCAGTATTTT
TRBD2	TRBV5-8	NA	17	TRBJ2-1	CASSLGVAGVSYNEQFF	TGTGCCAGCAGCCTGGGTGTAGCGGGAGTCTCCTACAATGAGCAGTTCTTC
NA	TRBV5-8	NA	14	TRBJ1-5	CASSLQGPNQPQHF	TGTGCCAGCAGCTTGCAAGGCCCTAATCAGCCCCAGCATTTT
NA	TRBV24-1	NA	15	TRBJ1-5	CATSDPRLGGPPQHF	TGTGCCACCAGTGACCCCCGGTTGGGGGGTCCGCCCCAGCATTTT
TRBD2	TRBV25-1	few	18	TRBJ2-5	CASSEAPTSGSYQETQYF	TGTGCCAGCAGTGAAGCCCCGACTAGCGGGTCGTACCAAGAGACCCAGTACTTC
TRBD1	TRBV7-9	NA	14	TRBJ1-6	CASSDGQGVSPLHF	TGTGCCAGCAGCGATGGACAGGGGGTGTCACCCCTCCACTTT
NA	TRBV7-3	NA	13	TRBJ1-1	CASSFGGTREAFF	TGTGCCAGCAGCTTTGGAGGGACCCGAGAAGCTTTCTTT
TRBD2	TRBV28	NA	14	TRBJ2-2	CASSEGRDAGELFF	TGTGCCAGCAGTGAAGGGAGGGATGCCGGGGAGCTGTTTTTT
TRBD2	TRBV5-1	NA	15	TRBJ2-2	CASSGGLAGGGELFF	TGCGCCAGCAGCGGGGGACTAGCGGGAGGCGGGGAGCTGTTTTTT
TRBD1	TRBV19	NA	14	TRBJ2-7	CASSTQGVAYEQYF	TGTGCCAGTAGTACGCAGGGGGTCGCTTACGAGCAGTACTTC
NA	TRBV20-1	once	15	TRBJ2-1	CSANDYEGSYNEQFF	TGCAGTGCTAATGACTATGAAGGGTCCTACAATGAGCAGTTCTTC
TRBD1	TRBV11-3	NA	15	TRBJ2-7	CASSPGQGWAYEQYF	TGTGCCAGCAGCCCTGGACAGGGCTGGGCCTACGAGCAGTACTTC
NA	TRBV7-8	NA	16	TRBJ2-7	CASSLGAGLAAYEQYF	TGTGCCAGCAGCTTAGGGGCGGGATTGGCGGCCTACGAGCAGTACTTC
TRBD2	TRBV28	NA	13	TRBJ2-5	CASSSPGGRREDF	TGTGCCAGCAGTTCCCCGGGGGGGAGACGGGAGGACTTC
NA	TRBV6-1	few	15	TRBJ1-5	CASSEVDLPHQPQHF	TGTGCCAGCAGTGAAGTAGACCTTCCACATCAGCCCCAGCATTTT
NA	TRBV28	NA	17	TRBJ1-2	CASSRTLGTQINYGYTF	TGTGCCAGCAGTCGTACCCTAGGGACCCAGATTAACTATGGCTACACCTTC
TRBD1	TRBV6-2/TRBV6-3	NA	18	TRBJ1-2	CASSLSPGQGPLSDGYTF	TGTGCCAGCAGTTTATCCCCCGGACAGGGCCCACTTAGCGATGGCTACACCTTC
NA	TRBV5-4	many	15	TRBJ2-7	CASSSPGRQADEQYF	TGTGCCAGCAGCTCCCCTGGGCGGCAGGCGGACGAGCAGTACTTC
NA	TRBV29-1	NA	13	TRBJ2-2	CSVPGQNTGELFF	TGCAGCGTCCCGGGACAGAACACCGGGGAGCTGTTTTTT
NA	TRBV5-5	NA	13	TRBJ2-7	CASSFGVAYEQYF	TGTGCCAGCAGCTTCGGGGTCGCCTACGAGCAGTACTTC
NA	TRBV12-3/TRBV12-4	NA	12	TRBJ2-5	CASSHHGETQYF	TGTGCCAGCAGCCACCATGGGGAGACCCAGTACTTC
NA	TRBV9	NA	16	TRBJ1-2	CASSVTPLRSSVGYTF	TGTGCCAGCAGCGTTACCCCACTGAGGTCTTCAGTAGGCTACACCTTC
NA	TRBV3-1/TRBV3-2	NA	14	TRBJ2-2	CASSQVGSTGELFF	TGTGCCAGCAGCCAAGTGGGAAGTACCGGGGAGCTGTTTTTT
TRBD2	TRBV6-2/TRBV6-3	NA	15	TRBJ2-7	CASSSGLDRTYEQYF	TGTGCCAGCAGTTCCGGACTAGATCGGACCTACGAGCAGTACTTC
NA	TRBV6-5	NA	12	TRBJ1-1	CASTGAMTEAFF	TGTGCCAGCACAGGGGCGATGACTGAAGCTTTCTTT
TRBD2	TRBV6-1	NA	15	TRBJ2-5	CASRLSGSWQETQYF	TGTGCCAGCAGGCTTAGCGGGAGTTGGCAAGAGACCCAGTACTTC
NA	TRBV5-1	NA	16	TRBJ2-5	CASSLAGAPGQETQYF	TGCGCCAGCAGCTTGGCCGGGGCACCGGGGCAAGAGACCCAGTACTTC
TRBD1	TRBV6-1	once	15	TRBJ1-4	CASSEGGTGGEKLFF	TGTGCCAGCAGTGAAGGTGGGACAGGGGGGGAAAAACTGTTTTTT
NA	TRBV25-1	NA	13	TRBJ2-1	CASTLARYNEQFF	TGTGCCAGCACCCTGGCACGCTACAATGAGCAGTTCTTC
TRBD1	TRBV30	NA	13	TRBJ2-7	CAWRDRGYYEQYF	TGTGCCTGGAGGGACAGGGGATACTACGAGCAGTACTTC
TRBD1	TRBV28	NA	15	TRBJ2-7	CASRATGTGGYEQYF	TGTGCCAGCAGGGCAACCGGGACAGGCGGCTACGAGCAGTACTTC
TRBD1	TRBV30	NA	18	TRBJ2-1	CAWSVRGTGTSSYNEQFF	TGTGCCTGGAGTGTACGGGGGACAGGTACTAGCTCCTACAATGAGCAGTTCTTC
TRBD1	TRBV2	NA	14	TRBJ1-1	CASSYRTGDAEAFF	TGTGCCAGCAGTTACAGGACAGGGGACGCTGAAGCTTTCTTT
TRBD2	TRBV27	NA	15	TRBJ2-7	CASRQLAEGRDEQYF	TGTGCCAGCAGACAACTAGCGGAGGGCAGGGACGAGCAGTACTTC